This TCR beta chain was retrieved from a study of blood T cell repertoires in COVID-19. Study summary: Sites across the United States, Italy and Spain contributed samples from acute and convalescent COVID-19.

Here immunoSEQ multiplex PCR was the method, and the copy in TCRdb shows in-frame clones only, minus some. The sample has about 390,000 clones; 70% to 90% are singletons. CDR1 and CDR2 from the germline V gene are LGHNA and YNFKEQ. The V gene end was trimmed by 0 bases and the J gene end by 2 bases; junction bases not matched to a gene: 8. This CDR3 has 17 amino acids. In Seattle, patients joined the study during active infection and were tracked longitudinally. The sample consisted of peripheral blood. The chain employs TRBV4-2 and TRBJ2-3, with 7 bases identical to TRBD1. The sequence was obtained from a woman aged 60-70 years with COVID-19, enrolled during active disease. The CDR3 spells CASSQDSMTGTTDTQYF. CDR3 nucleotides: TGTGCCAGCAGCCAAGATTCGATGACAGGGACCACAGATACGCAGTATTTT.